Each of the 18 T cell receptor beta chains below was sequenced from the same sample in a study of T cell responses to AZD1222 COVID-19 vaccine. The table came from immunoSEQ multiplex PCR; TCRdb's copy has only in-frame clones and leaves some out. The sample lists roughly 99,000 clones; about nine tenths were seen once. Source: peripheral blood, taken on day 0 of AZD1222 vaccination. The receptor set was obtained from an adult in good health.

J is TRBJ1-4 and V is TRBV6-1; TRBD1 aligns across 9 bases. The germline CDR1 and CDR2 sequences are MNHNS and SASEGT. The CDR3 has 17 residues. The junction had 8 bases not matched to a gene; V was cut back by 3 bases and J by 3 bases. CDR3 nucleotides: TGTGCCAGCAGTGACCGGGACAGGGCGGGGGCTAATGAAAAACTGTTTTTT. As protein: CASSDRDRAGANEKLFF.

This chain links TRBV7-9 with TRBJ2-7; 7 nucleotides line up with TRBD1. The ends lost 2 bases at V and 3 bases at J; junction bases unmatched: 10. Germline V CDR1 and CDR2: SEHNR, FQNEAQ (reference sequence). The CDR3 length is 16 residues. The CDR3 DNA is TGTGCCAGCAGCTTATGGCCCCGGGACAGCTACTACGAGCAGTACTTC. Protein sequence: CASSLWPRDSYYEQYF.

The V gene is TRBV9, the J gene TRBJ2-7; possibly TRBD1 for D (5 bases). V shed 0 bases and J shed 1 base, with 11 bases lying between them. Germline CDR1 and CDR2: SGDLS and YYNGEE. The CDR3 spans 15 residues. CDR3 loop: CASSVGAGSSYEQYF. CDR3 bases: TGTGCCAGCAGCGTAGGGGCAGGGTCTTCCTACGAGCAGTACTTC.

CDR3 nucleotides: TGTGCCAGCAGCCCCACCCAGGGGGACTACGAGCAGTACTTC. Its protein product is CASSPTQGDYEQYF. The J gene is TRBJ2-7, the V gene TRBV5-4, with 7 bases aligning to TRBD1. Germline lookup yields CDR1 SGHNT and CDR2 YYREEE (reference sequence). J lost 3 bases, V lost 4 bases, and 7 bases had no gene match. The CDR3 runs 14 residues.

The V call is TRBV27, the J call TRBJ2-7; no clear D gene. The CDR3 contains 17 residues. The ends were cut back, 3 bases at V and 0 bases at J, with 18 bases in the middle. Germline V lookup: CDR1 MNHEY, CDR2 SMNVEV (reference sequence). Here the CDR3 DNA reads TGTGCCAGCAGTTTGTATGGCGGCAGTTTGAGCTCCTACGAGCAGTACTTC. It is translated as CASSLYGGSLSSYEQYF.

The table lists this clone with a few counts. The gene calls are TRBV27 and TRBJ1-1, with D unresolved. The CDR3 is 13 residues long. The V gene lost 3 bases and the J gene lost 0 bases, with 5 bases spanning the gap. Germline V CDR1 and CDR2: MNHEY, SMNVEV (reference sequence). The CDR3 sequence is CASSFLLNTEAFF. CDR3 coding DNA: TGTGCCAGCAGTTTCCTATTGAACACTGAAGCTTTCTTT.

CDR3 residues: CATSDGVGGETQYF. The CDR3 DNA is TGTGCCACCAGTGATGGGGTCGGAGGGGAGACCCAGTACTTC. The chain joins TRBV24-1 to TRBJ2-5; perhaps TRBD2 as D (6 bases). This CDR3 has 14 residues. Trimming stripped 3 bases from V and 5 bases from J, with 12 bases between. Germline V lookup: CDR1 KGHDR, CDR2 SFDVKD.

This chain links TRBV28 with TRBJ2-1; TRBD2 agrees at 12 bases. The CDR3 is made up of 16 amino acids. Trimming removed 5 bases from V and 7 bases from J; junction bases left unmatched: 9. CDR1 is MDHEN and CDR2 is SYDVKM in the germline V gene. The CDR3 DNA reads TGTGCCAGCAGTGAAAATGGACTAGCGGGACGGAATGAGCAGTTCTTC. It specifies CASSENGLAGRNEQFF.

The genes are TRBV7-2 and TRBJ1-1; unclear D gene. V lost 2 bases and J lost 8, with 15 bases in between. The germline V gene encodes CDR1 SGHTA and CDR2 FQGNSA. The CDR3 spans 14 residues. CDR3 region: CASSLSPRSVEAFF. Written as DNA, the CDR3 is TGTGCCAGCAGCTTATCTCCAAGGTCTGTCGAAGCTTTCTTT.

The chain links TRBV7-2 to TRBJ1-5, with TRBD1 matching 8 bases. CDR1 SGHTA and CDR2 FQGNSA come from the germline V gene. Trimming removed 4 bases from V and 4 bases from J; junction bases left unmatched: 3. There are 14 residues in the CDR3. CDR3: CASSWGQENQPQHF. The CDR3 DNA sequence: TGTGCCAGCAGCTGGGGACAGGAAAATCAGCCCCAGCATTTT.

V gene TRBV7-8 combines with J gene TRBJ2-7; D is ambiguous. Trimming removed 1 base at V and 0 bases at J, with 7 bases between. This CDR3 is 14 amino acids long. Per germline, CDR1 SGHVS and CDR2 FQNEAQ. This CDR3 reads CASSLEHSSYEQYF. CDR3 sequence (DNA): TGTGCCAGCAGCTTAGAACACAGCTCCTACGAGCAGTACTTC. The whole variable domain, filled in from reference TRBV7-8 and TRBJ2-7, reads GAGVSQSPRYKVAKRGQDVALRCDPISGHVSLFWYQQALGQGPEFLTYFQNEAQLDKSGLPSDRFFAERPEGSVSTLKIQRTQQEDSAVYLCASSLEHSSYEQYFGPGTRLTVT.

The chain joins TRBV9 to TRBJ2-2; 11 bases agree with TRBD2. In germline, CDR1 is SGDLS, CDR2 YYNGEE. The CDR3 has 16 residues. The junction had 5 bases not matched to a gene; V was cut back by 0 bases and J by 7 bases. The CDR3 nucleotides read TGTGCCAGCAGCGTAGCGACTAGCGGGGTTAGCGGGGAGCTGTTTTTT. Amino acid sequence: CASSVATSGVSGELFF.

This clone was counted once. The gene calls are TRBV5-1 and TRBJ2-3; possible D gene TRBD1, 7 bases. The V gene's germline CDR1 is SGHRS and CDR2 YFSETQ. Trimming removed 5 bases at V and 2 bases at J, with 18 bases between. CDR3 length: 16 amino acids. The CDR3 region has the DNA TGCGCCAGCAGTTTACAAGCAGGGGGGTTCACAGATACGCAGTATTTT. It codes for CASSLQAGGFTDTQYF.

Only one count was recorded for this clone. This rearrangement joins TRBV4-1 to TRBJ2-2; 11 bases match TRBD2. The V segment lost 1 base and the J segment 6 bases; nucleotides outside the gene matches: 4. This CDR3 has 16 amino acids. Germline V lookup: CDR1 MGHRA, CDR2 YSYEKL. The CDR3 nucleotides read TGCGCCAGCAGCCAAGTGATAGCGGGGGGGCCCGGGGAGCTGTTTTTT. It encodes CASSQVIAGGPGELFF.

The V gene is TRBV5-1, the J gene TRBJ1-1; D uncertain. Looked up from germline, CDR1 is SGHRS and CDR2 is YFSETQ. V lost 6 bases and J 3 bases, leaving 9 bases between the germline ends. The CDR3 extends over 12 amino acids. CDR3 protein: CASKADHTEAFF. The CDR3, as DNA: TGCGCCAGCAAGGCAGATCACACTGAAGCTTTCTTT.

As DNA, the CDR3 is TGCAGCGTTTCCCCCGCCGGGGGGGCTTCCTACAATGAGCAGTTCTTC. This gives the protein CSVSPAGGASYNEQFF. The chain has TRBV29-1 and TRBJ2-1, with 8 bases identical to TRBD2. CDR3 length: 16 residues. The junction had 10 bases not matched to a gene; V was cut back by 5 bases and J by 1 base. Germline lookup yields CDR1 SQVTM and CDR2 ANQGSEA.

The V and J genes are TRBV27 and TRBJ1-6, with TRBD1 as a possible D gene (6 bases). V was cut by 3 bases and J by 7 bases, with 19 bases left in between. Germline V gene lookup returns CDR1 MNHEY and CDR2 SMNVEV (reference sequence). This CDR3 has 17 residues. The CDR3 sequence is CASSFNYLQGENSPLHF. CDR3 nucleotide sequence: TGTGCCAGCAGTTTTAATTACTTACAGGGCGAGAATTCACCCCTCCACTTT.

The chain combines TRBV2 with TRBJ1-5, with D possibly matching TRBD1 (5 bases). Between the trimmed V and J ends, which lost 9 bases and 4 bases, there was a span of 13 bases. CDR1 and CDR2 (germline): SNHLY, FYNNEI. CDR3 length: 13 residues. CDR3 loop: CASSGGGNQPQHF. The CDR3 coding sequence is TGTGCCAGTTCCGGGGGAGGAAATCAGCCCCAGCATTTT.